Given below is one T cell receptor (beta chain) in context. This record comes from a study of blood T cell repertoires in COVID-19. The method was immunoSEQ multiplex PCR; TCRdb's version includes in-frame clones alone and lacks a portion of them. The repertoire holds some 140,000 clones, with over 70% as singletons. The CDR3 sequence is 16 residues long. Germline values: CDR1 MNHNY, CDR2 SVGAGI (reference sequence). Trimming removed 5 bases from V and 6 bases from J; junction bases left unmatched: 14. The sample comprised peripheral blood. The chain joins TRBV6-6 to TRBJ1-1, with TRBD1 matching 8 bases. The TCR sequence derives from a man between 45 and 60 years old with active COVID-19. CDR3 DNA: TGTGCCAGCAGTCCCGGGACAGGTCCATTTTCGGCTGAAGCTTTCTTT. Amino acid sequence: CASSPGTGPFSAEAFF.